The 28 T cell receptor beta chains listed next were all sequenced from one sample in a study of identical twins. TCRdb ran MiXCR on the 5' RACE reads and lists one entry per CDR3 protein. The sample lists 470,000 or so distinct CDR3 sequences, roughly a quarter occurring once. These records were also assigned to another study, of T cells expressing NK-cell markers.

Sequences were obtained from CD4+ T cells sorted from blood. The receptors originated from a woman between 18 and 29 years old in good health.

This clonotype was seen repeatedly, ten times or more. The chain uses TRBV29-1 and TRBJ2-7; TRBD2 matches at 12 bases. The length of the CDR3 is 16 residues. With 4 bases clipped from V and 5 bases from J, the junction kept 12 bases outside the gene matches. CDR1 and CDR2 from the germline V gene are SQVTM and ANQGSEA. In nucleotides, the CDR3 is TGCAGCGTTGCGTATACTAGCGGGAGGACAAGCAACGAGCAGTACTTC. Its translation is CSVAYTSGRTSNEQYF.

This clonotype was counted only a few times. V is TRBV5-1 and J is TRBJ1-6; TRBD1 might be the D (6 bases). Trimming shortened V by 3 bases and J by 9 bases, and 16 bases separated the two germline ends. CDR3 size: 15 residues. CDR1 and CDR2 (germline): SGHRS, YFSETQ. The CDR3 spells CASSSTTGSSSPLHF. CDR3 bases: TGCGCCAGCAGCTCTACGACAGGCAGTTCTTCACCCCTCCACTTT.

This sequence joins TRBV7-9 and TRBJ2-7; no definite D call. V shed 1 base and J shed 0 bases, with 10 bases lying between them. This CDR3 has 15 amino acids. Germline values: CDR1 SEHNR, CDR2 FQNEAQ (reference sequence). CDR3 in DNA: TGTGCCAGCAGCTTAGTTGGGCAATACTCCTACGAGCAGTACTTC. It encodes CASSLVGQYSYEQYF.

The gene calls are TRBV10-3 and TRBJ2-3, with 7 bases that match TRBD1. The CDR3 contains 12 residues. Trimming removed 5 bases from V and 6 bases from J; junction bases left unmatched: 2. From germline, CDR1 is ENHRY and CDR2 SYGVKD. The CDR3 reads CAISTGADTQYF. The CDR3 coding sequence is TGTGCCATCAGTACAGGGGCTGATACGCAGTATTTT.

The sample holds one count of this clonotype. The V call is TRBV20-1, the J call TRBJ2-7, with TRBD1 identical over 10 bases. This CDR3 has 13 amino acids. V lost 4 bases, J lost 6 bases, and 6 bases stayed unmatched. In germline, CDR1 is DFQATT, CDR2 SNEGSKA (reference sequence). CDR3 region: CSAKGTGAREQYF. CDR3 nucleotides: TGCAGTGCTAAAGGGACAGGGGCTCGCGAGCAGTACTTC.

This clonotype has a single count. V usage is TRBV10-1 and J usage is TRBJ2-3; either TRBD1 or TRBD2 may supply D (5 bases each). From germline, CDR1 is WNHNN and CDR2 SYGVQD (reference sequence). The CDR3 is made up of 13 amino acids. V was pared by 8 bases and J by 3 bases, with 12 bases between. The CDR3 spells CASGTAGTDTQYF. The DNA for the CDR3 is TGCGCCAGCGGGACGGCCGGGACAGATACGCAGTATTTT.

The V and J genes are TRBV3-1 and TRBJ2-2, with D unclear. V was trimmed by 3 bases and J by 1 base, leaving 3 bases between them. The CDR3 totals 13 residues. CDR1 is LGHDT and CDR2 is YNNKEL in the germline V gene (reference sequence). Here the CDR3 DNA reads TGTGCCAGCAGCCACAGGAACACCGGGGAGCTGTTTTTT. This translates into CASSHRNTGELFF.

Regarding this clonotype: Compared with germline, one end of the junction differs, possibly owing to a read error. The chain employs TRBV12-3 or TRBV12-4 and TRBJ2-5, with 12 bases fitting TRBD1. The CDR3 length is 15 residues. CDR3 sequence: CAGSSGTGGVKTQYF. The CDR3 DNA is TGTGCCGGCAGTTCCGGGACAGGGGGCGTAAAGACCCAGTACTTC.

The rearrangement uses TRBV20-1 and TRBJ2-1, with D perhaps matching TRBD1 (5 bases). V was clipped by 6 bases and J by 7 bases, with 16 bases between them. Looked up from germline, CDR1 is DFQATT and CDR2 is SNEGSKA (reference sequence). The CDR3 consists of 13 residues. The CDR3 is CSAYKPPGNEQFF. In DNA, the CDR3 is TGCAGTGCGTACAAGCCCCCAGGGAATGAGCAGTTCTTC.

The rearrangement joins TRBV11-2 to TRBJ1-1, with 7 nucleotides matching TRBD1. V shed 3 bases, J shed 11 bases, and the junction held 15 bases outside the gene matches. In germline, CDR1 is SGHAT, CDR2 FQNNGV. The length of the CDR3 is 15 residues. The CDR3 bases are TGTGCCAGCAGCTTGAACAGGGGTCAGGCCGGTCGCGCTTTCTTT. Translating gives CASSLNRGQAGRAFF.

In its sample, this clonotype was seen a few times. The CDR3, as DNA: TGTGCCAGCAGTGGCCGGCAGGGGGATGAGCAGTTCTTC. This codes for CASSGRQGDEQFF. V usage is TRBV2 and J usage is TRBJ2-1, with 7 nucleotides matching TRBD1. CDR1 is SNHLY, CDR2 FYNNEI, per germline. V lost 4 bases and J lost 8; bases outside the gene matches: 5. CDR3 length equals 13 residues.

This clonotype was recorded only once. The gene calls are TRBV12-3 or TRBV12-4 and TRBJ2-3; 11 bases line up with TRBD2. The CDR3 contains 15 residues. The ends lost 2 bases at V and 5 bases at J; junction bases unmatched: 3. The CDR3 DNA follows: TGTGCCAGCAGTTTATGGCTAGCGGGGGGAGATACGCAGTATTTT. It yields the protein CASSLWLAGGDTQYF.

The CDR3 DNA follows: TGTGCCAGCTCCGGGACAAGATTACCCGGGGAGCTGTTTTTT. Translation: CASSGTRLPGELFF. J is TRBJ2-2 and V is TRBV5-5, with D perhaps TRBD1 (6 bases). The length of the CDR3 is 14 residues. Trimming shortened V by 7 bases and J by 6 bases, and 16 bases separated the two germline ends. Germline V lookup: CDR1 SGHKS, CDR2 YYEKEE (reference sequence).

This clonotype turned up a few times. The J gene is TRBJ2-7, the V gene TRBV20-1, with D possibly matching TRBD2 (5 bases). The germline gives CDR1 DFQATT, CDR2 SNEGSKA (reference sequence). Trimming left V 5 bases short and J 0 bases short, with 14 bases between. The CDR3 runs 14 residues. This CDR3 reads CSALDSPSSYEQYF. CDR3 sequence (DNA): TGCAGTGCTCTGGACTCCCCTAGCTCCTACGAGCAGTACTTC.

This clonotype was found a few times. This chain joins TRBV12-3 or TRBV12-4 and TRBJ2-4; D possibly corresponds to TRBD1 (5 bases). The CDR3 is 14 amino acids. Trimming took 7 bases from V and 9 from J, leaving 19 bases between them. The CDR3 is CASILRAGKGIQYF. The CDR3 coding sequence is TGTGCCAGCATCCTAAGGGCAGGGAAGGGCATTCAGTACTTC.

This clonotype turned up a few times. The J gene is TRBJ2-1, the V gene TRBV7-9; D unclear. Germline V gene sequence: CDR1 SEHNR, CDR2 FQNEAQ (reference sequence). The CDR3 totals 12 residues. With 3 bases removed from V and 12 bases from J, the gap between germline ends came to 12 bases. Written as DNA, the CDR3 is TGTGCCAGCAGCTTTGTCCGACCCCCGCAGTTCTTC. Translation: CASSFVRPPQFF.

This clonotype came up a few times. The genes are TRBV5-1 and TRBJ2-5; D is unclear. Germline values: CDR1 SGHRS, CDR2 YFSETQ. Trimming shortened V by 5 bases and J by 5 bases, and 13 bases separated the two germline ends. This CDR3 has 13 residues. DNA of the CDR3: TGCGCCAGCAGTTTAGAACCCCGTGAGACCCAGTACTTC. Its translation is CASSLEPRETQYF.

This clonotype was seen just once. This sequence joins TRBV5-1 and TRBJ2-1, with 7 positions matching TRBD2. CDR1 is SGHRS, CDR2 YFSETQ, per germline. The CDR3 is made up of 14 amino acids. J gave up 8 bases and V 4 bases, and 9 bases lay outside the gene matches. The CDR3 DNA sequence: TGCGCCAGCAGCAGGGAGGGTAGTTCCCATGAGCAGTTCTTC. Translating gives CASSREGSSHEQFF. Filled out from reference TRBV5-1 and TRBJ2-1, the complete variable domain reads KAGVTQTPRYLIKTRGQQVTLSCSPISGHRSVSWYQQTPGQGLQFLFEYFSETQRNKGNFPGRFSGRQFSNSRSEMNVSTLELGDSALYLCASSREGSSHEQFFGPGTRLTVL.

There are a few counts of this clonotype. The chain joins TRBV7-9 to TRBJ1-1; D is ambiguous. From germline, CDR1 is SEHNR and CDR2 FQNEAQ (reference sequence). V lost 7 bases and J 5 bases, leaving 17 bases between the germline ends. This CDR3 is built from 14 residues. The CDR3 reads CASTKLGSGTEAFF. DNA of the CDR3: TGTGCCAGCACCAAATTAGGGTCCGGAACTGAAGCTTTCTTT.

This clonotype was found many times. The chain recombines TRBV3-1 with TRBJ2-4, with a tentative D call TRBD2 (5 bases). The germline CDR1 and CDR2 sequences are LGHDT and YNNKEL (reference sequence). CDR3 length: 12 amino acids. Trimming cost V 1 base and J 7 bases, with 5 bases left between them. In DNA, the CDR3 is TGTGCCAGCAGCCAAGCGGGGAACATTCAGTACTTC. This translates into CASSQAGNIQYF.

The rearrangement joins TRBV7-9 to TRBJ2-2, with a weak D call TRBD1 (5 bases). The germline CDR1 and CDR2 sequences are SEHNR and FQNEAQ (reference sequence). The V end was cut by 6 bases, the J end by 7 bases, with 15 bases between. This CDR3 comprises 14 residues. The CDR3 nucleotides read TGTGCCAGCAGTTTTTCCAGGGAATTCGGGGAGCTGTTTTTT. Its protein is CASSFSREFGELFF.

This clonotype occurred many times. The J gene is TRBJ2-7, the V gene TRBV12-3 or TRBV12-4; weak D call: TRBD2 (5 bases). The ends were cut back, 5 bases at V and 5 bases at J, with 10 bases in the middle. The CDR3 runs to 12 residues. Written as DNA, the CDR3 is TGTGCCAGCAGTCGAAAAGCGGACGAGCAGTACTTC. It is translated as CASSRKADEQYF.

The rearrangement joins TRBV20-1 to TRBJ2-1, with TRBD1 matching 9 bases. The V and J ends lost 5 bases and 9 bases, in that order; junction bases with no gene match: 11. The germline gives CDR1 DFQATT, CDR2 SNEGSKA (reference sequence). The CDR3 totals 14 residues. CDR3: CSALPGQGGGEQFF. The CDR3 DNA sequence: TGCAGTGCTTTACCGGGACAGGGAGGCGGTGAGCAGTTCTTC.

The chain is built from TRBV7-6 and TRBJ2-1; D call uncertain. V lost 5 bases and J 9 bases, leaving 11 bases between the germline ends. CDR3 length: 12 residues. Germline V lookup: CDR1 SGHVS, CDR2 FNYEAQ. The CDR3 bases are TGTGCCAGCAGCGCCGACTGGGGTGAGCAGTTCTTC. This gives the protein CASSADWGEQFF.

This chain uses TRBV11-1 with TRBJ2-1; TRBD2 aligns across 10 bases. The ends lost 5 bases at V and 15 bases at J; junction bases unmatched: 10. The CDR3 is 13 amino acids. Germline loops: CDR1 SGHAT, CDR2 FQDESV (reference sequence). This CDR3 reads CASSRTPSGGLFF. CDR3 DNA sequence: TGTGCCAGCAGCAGAACTCCTAGCGGGGGCCTGTTCTTC.

The genes are TRBV10-3 and TRBJ2-1; TRBD2 is a possible D gene (7 bases). Germline-derived CDR1 and CDR2 are ENHRY and SYGVKD. V was clipped by 6 bases and J by 10 bases, with 16 bases between them. The CDR3 contains 13 residues. The CDR3 coding sequence is TGTGCCATCAGCTTTGGGGGGGCATGGGAGCAGTTCTTC. Its protein is CAISFGGAWEQFF.

The rearrangement joins TRBV7-9 to TRBJ2-4, with D possibly matching TRBD1 (6 bases). The V and J ends lost 5 bases and 6 bases respectively, with 11 bases between them. The CDR3 is made up of 13 amino acids. Germline CDR1 is SEHNR and CDR2 is FQNEAQ (reference sequence). Here the CDR3 DNA reads TGTGCCAGCAGCCGAGCGGACAGAAACATTCAGTACTTC. This translates into CASSRADRNIQYF. Variable domain in full (rest from reference TRBV7-9 and TRBJ2-4): DTGVSQNPRHKITKRGQNVTFRCDPISEHNRLYWYRQTLGQGPEFLTYFQNEAQLEKSRLLSDRFSAERPKGSFSTLEIQRTEQGDSAMYLCASSRADRNIQYFGAGTRLSVL.

The rearrangement joins TRBV3-1 to TRBJ2-1, with 11 nucleotides matching TRBD2. Germline values: CDR1 LGHDT, CDR2 YNNKEL (reference sequence). This CDR3 is built from 16 residues. The V segment lost 1 base and the J segment 8 bases; nucleotides outside the gene matches: 7. CDR3 in amino acids: CASSQGIPSGGYEQFF. CDR3 DNA sequence: TGTGCCAGCAGCCAAGGAATCCCTAGCGGGGGGTATGAGCAGTTCTTC.